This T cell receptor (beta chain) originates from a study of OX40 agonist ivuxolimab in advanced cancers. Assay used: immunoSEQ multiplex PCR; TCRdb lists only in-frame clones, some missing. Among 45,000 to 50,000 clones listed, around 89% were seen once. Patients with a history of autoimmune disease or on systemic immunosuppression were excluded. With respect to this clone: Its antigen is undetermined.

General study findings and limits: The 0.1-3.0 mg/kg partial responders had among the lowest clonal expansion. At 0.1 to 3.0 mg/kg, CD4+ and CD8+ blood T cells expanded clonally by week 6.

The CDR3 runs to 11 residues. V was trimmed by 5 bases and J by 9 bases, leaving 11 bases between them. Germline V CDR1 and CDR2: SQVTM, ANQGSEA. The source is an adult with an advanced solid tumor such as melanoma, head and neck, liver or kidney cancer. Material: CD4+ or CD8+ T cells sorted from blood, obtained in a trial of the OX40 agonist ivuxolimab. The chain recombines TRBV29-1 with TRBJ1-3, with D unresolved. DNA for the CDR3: TGCAGCGTTCTAGGGTCCGGCACCATATATTTT. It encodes CSVLGSGTIYF.